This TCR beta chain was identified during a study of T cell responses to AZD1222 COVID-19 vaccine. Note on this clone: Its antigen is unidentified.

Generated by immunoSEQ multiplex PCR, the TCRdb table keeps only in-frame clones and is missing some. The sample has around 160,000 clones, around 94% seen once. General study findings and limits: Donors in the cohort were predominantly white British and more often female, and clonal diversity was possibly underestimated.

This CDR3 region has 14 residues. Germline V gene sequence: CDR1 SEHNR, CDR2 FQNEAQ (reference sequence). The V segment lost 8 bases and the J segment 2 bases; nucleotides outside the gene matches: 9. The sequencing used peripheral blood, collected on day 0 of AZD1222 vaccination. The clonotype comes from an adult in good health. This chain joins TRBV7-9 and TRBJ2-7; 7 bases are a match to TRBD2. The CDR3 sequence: CASGGGLSPYEQYF. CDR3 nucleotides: TGTGCCAGCGGGGGAGGGCTATCGCCCTACGAGCAGTACTTC. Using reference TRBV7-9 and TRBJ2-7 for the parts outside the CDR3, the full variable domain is DTGVSQNPRHKITKRGQNVTFRCDPISEHNRLYWYRQTLGQGPEFLTYFQNEAQLEKSRLLSDRFSAERPKGSFSTLEIQRTEQGDSAMYLCASGGGLSPYEQYFGPGTRLTVT.